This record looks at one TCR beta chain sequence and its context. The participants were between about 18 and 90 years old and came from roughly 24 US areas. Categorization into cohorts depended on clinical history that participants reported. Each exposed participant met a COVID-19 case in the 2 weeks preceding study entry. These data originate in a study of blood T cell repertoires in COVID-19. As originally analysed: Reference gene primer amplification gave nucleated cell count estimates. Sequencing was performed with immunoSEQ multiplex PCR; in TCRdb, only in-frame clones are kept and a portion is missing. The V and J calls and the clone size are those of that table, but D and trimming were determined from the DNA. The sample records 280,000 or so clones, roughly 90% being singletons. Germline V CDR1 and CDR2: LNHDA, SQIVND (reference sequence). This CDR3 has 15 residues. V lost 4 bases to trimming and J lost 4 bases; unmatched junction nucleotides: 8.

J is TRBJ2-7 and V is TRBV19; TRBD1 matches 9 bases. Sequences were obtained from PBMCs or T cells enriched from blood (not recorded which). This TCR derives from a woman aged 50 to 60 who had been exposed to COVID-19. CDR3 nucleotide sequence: TGTGCCAGTAGTACCCAACGGGACAGGGATTACGAGCAGTACTTC. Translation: CASSTQRDRDYEQYF.